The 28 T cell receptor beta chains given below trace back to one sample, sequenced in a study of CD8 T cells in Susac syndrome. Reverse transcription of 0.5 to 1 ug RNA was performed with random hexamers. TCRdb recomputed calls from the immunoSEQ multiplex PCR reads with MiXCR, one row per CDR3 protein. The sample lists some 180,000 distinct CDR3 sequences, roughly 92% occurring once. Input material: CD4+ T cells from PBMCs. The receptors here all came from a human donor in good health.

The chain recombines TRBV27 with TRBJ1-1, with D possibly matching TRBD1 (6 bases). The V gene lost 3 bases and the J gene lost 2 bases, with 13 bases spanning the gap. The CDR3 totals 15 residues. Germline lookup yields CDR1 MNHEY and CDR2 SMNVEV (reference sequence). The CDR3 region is CASSFRGARNTEAFF. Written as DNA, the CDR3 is TGTGCCAGCAGTTTCAGGGGTGCTAGAAACACTGAAGCTTTCTTT.

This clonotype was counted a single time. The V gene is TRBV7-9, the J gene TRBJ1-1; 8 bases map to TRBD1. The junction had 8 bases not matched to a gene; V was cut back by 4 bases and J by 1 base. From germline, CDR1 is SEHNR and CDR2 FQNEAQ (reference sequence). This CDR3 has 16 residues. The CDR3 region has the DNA TGTGCCAGCAGCTCGTACTCCGGGACAGGGAACACTGAAGCTTTCTTT. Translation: CASSSYSGTGNTEAFF.

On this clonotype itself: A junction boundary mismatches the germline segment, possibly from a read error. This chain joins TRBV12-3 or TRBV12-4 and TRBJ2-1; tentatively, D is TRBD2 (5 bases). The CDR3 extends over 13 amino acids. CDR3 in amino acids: CANSFGAYNEQFF. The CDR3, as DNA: TGTGCCAACAGTTTCGGGGCCTACAATGAGCAGTTCTTC.

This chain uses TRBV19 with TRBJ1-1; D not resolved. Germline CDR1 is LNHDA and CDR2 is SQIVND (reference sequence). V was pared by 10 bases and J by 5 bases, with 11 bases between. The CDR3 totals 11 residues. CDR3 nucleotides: TGTGCCACCTCTCACCGAACTGAAGCTTTCTTT. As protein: CATSHRTEAFF.

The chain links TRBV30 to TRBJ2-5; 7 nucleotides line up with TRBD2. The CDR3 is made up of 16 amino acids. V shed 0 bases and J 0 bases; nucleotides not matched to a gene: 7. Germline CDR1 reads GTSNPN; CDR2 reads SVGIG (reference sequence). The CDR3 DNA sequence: TGTGCCTGGAGTGTCGGTAGCGGGTTTTACCAAGAGACCCAGTACTTC. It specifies CAWSVGSGFYQETQYF.

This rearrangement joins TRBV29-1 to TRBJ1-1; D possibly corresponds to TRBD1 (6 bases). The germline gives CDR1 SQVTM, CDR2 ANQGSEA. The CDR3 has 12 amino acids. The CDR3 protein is CGGGGDFVEAFF. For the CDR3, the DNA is TGCGGGGGCGGGGGCGATTTCGTCGAAGCTTTCTTT.

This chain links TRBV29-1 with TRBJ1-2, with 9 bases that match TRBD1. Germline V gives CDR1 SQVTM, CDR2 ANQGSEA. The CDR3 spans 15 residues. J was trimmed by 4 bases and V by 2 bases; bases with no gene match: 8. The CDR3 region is CSVEPFPDRGYGYTF. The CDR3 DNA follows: TGCAGCGTTGAACCCTTCCCGGACAGGGGCTATGGCTACACCTTC.

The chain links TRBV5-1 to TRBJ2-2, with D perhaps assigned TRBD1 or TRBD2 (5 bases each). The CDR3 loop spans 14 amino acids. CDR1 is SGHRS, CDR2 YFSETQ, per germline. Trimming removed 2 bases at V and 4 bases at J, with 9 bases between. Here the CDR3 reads CASSFSGLTGELFF. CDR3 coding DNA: TGCGCCAGCAGCTTTTCGGGGCTCACCGGGGAGCTGTTTTTT.

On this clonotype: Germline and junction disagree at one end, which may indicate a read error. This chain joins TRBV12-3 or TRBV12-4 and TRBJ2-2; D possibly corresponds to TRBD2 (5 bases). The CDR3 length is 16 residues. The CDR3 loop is CANSPNALAGPGELFF. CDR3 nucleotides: TGTGCCAACAGTCCCAATGCCCTAGCAGGCCCCGGGGAGCTGTTTTTT.

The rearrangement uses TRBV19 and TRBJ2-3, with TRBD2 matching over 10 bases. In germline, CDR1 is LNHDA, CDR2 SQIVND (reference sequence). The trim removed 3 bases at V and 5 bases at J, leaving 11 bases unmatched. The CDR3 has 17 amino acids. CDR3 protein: CASSMGSSGGRGDTQYF. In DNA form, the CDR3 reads TGTGCCAGTAGTATGGGAAGTAGCGGGGGGCGGGGAGATACGCAGTATTTT.

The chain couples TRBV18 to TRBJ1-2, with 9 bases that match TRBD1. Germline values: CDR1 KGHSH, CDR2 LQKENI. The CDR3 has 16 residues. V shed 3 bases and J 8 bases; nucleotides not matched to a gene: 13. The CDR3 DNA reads TGTGCCAGCTCACCTGATTGGACAGGGGTTGTGTCCGGCTACACCTTC. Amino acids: CASSPDWTGVVSGYTF. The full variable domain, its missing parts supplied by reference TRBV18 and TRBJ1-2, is NAGVMQNPRHLVRRRGQEARLRCSPMKGHSHVYWYRQLPEEGLKFMVYLQKENIIDESGMPKERFSAEFPKEGPSILRIQQVVRGDSAAYFCASSPDWTGVVSGYTFGSGTRLTVV.

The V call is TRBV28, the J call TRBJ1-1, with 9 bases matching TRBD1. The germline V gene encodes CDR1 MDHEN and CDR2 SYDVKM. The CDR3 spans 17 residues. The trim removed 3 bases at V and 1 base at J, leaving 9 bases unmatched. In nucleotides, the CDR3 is TGTGCCAGCAGTTTGTTTGGACAGGGGATAAGGAACACTGAAGCTTTCTTT. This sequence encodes CASSLFGQGIRNTEAFF.

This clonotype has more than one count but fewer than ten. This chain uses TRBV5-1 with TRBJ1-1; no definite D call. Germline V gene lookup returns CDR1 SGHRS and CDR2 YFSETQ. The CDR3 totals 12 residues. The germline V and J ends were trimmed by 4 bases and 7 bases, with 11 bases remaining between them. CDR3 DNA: TGCGCCAGCAGCAAGAGTAGTAATGAAGCTTTCTTT. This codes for CASSKSSNEAFF.

CDR3 amino acids: CASRWTGRFTEAFF. The CDR3 DNA reads as TGTGCCAGCAGGTGGACAGGGAGATTCACTGAAGCTTTCTTT. V gene TRBV6-2 or TRBV6-3 combines with J gene TRBJ1-1, with 8 bases fitting TRBD1. J lost 4 bases, V lost 6 bases, and 7 bases had no gene match. The CDR3 consists of 14 residues. Germline lookup yields CDR1 MNHEY and CDR2 SVGEGT.

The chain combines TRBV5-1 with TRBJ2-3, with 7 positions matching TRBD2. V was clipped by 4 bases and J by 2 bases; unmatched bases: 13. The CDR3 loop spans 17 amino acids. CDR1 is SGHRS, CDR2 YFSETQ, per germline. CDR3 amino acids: CASSLGSGASPTDTQYF. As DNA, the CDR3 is TGCGCCAGCAGCCTAGGGAGCGGGGCCTCCCCCACAGATACGCAGTATTTT.

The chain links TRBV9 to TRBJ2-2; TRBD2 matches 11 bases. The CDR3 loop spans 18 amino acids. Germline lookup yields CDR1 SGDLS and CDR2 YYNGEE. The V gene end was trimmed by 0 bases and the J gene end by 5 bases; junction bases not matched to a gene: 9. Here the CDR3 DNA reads TGTGCCAGCAGCGTAGCAGGTAGCGGGGGGGCAAGGACCGGGGAGCTGTTTTTT. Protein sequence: CASSVAGSGGARTGELFF.

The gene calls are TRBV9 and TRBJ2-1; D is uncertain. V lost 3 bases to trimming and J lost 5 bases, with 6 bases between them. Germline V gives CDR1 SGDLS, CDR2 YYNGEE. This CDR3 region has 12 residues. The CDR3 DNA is TGTGCCAGCAGCGCCCTTCACAATGAGCAGTTCTTC. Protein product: CASSALHNEQFF.

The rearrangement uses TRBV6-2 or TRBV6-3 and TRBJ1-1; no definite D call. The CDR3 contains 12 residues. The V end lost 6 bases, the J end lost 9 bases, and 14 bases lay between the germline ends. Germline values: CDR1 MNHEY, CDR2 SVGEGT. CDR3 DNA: TGTGCCAGCAGCGGCAGTGGCGCCCAAGCTTTCTTT. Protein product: CASSGSGAQAFF.

The CDR3 region has the DNA TGTGCCAGCAGAGCCCGACAGGTAGAATCACCCCTCCACTTT. It is translated as CASRARQVESPLHF. The rearrangement links TRBV2 to TRBJ1-6; a possible D gene is TRBD1 (6 bases). V lost 6 bases to trimming and J lost 10 bases, with 16 bases between them. The CDR3 totals 14 residues. CDR1 and CDR2 (germline): SNHLY, FYNNEI. Full variable domain (remainder filled in from reference TRBV2 and TRBJ1-6): EPEVTQTPSHQVTQMGQEVILRCVPISNHLYFYWYRQILGQKVEFLVSFYNNEISEKSEIFDDQFSVERPDGSNFTLKIRSTKLEDSAMYFCASRARQVESPLHFGNGTRLTVT.

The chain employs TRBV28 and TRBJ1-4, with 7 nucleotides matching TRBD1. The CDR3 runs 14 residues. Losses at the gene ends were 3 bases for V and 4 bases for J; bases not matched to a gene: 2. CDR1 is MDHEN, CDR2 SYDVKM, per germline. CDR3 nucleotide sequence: TGTGCCAGCAGTTTGGCAGGGGGTAATGAAAAACTGTTTTTT. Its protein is CASSLAGGNEKLFF.

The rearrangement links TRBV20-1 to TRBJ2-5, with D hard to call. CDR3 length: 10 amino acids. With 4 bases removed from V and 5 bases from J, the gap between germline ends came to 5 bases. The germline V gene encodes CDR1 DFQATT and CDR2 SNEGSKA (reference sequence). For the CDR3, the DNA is TGCAGTGCTACAGTGGAGACCCAGTACTTC. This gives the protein CSATVETQYF.

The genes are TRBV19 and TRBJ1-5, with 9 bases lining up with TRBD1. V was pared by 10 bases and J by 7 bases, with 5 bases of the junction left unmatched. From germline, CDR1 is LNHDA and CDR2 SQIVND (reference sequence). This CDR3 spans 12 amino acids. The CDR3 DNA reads TGTGCCACCCCGGACAGGGGACAGCCCCAGCATTTT. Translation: CATPDRGQPQHF.

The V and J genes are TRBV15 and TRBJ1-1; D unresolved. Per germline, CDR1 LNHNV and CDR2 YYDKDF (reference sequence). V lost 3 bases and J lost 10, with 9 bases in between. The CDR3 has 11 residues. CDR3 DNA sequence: TGTGCCACCAGCAGTGGGTGGGGAGCTTTCTTT. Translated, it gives CATSSGWGAFF.

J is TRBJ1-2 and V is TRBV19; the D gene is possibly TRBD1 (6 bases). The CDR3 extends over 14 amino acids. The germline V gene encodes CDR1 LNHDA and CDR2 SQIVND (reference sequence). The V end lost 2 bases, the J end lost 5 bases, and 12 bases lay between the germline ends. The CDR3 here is CASSISSGEYGYTF. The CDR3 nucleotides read TGTGCCAGTAGTATATCTTCAGGGGAATATGGCTACACCTTC.

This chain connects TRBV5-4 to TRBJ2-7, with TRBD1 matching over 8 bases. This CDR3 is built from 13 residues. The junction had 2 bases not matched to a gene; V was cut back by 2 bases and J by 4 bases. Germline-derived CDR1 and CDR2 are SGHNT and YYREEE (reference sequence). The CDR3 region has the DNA TGTGCCAGCAGCTTCGGGACAGGATACGAGCAGTACGTC. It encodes CASSFGTGYEQYV.

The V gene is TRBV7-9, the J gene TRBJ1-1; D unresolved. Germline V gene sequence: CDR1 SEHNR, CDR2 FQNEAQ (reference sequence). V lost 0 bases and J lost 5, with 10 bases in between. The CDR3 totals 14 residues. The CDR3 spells CASSLAPPGTEAFF. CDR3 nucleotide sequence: TGTGCCAGCAGCTTAGCGCCACCGGGAACTGAAGCTTTCTTT.

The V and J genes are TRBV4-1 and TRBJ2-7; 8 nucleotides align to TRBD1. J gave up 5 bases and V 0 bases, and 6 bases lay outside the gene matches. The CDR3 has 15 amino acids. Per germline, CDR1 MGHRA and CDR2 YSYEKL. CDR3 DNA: TGCGCCAGCAGCCAAGAATCAGGGGGCCTGAACGAGCAGTACTTC. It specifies CASSQESGGLNEQYF.

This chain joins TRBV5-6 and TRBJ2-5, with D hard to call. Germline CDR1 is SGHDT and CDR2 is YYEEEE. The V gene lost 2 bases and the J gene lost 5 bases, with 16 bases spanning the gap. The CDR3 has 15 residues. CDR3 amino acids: CASSLRRWGLETQYF. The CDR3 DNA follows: TGTGCCAGCAGCTTACGGCGGTGGGGTTTGGAGACCCAGTACTTC.